This TCR beta chain was sequenced in a study of OX40 agonist ivuxolimab in advanced cancers. Regarding the study in general: The costimulatory receptor OX40 (CD134) was targeted by ivuxolimab, a fully human IgG2 agonistic monoclonal antibody. Intravenous ivuxolimab was administered to patients every 2 weeks at six dose levels: 0.01, 0.1, 0.3, 1.5, 3 and 10 mg/kg. Among the approximately 54 dose-escalation patients, 19 had hepatocellular carcinoma, around 15 melanoma, 9 renal cell carcinoma and 9 head and neck cancer. In the dose-escalation cohort, roughly four fifths of patients were male, and the mean age was around 60 years, with a range of roughly 20 to 80. Patients were allowed to have had prior anti-PD-1, anti-PD-L1 or anti-CTLA-4 therapy, and 40% of the dose-escalation patients had previously received checkpoint inhibitors. Three dose-escalation patients achieved partial responses, one with hepatocellular carcinoma and two with cutaneous melanoma. The point of sequencing TCRbeta in the periphery was to test whether ivuxolimab changed TCR sequence diversity and drove clonal T-cell expansion. The paper reports the monotherapy dose-escalation portion (N of about 47 patients) of the phase I ivuxolimab trial.

Genomic DNA was extracted from sorted cells for sequencing of the TCRbeta CDR3 region. The immunoSEQ Assay was used for sequencing of TCRbeta CDR3 regions. This immuneACCESS table, as held by TCRdb, lists in-frame sequences with V and J called but not all clones. Of the missing ones, under half trace to an unresolved V gene in checked studies; the others have no known cause. Counted in this sample were roughly 70,000 clones; roughly 80% of them appeared once. Together, the top ten hold 1.1% of the sample. Study-wide conclusions, independent of this receptor: Low levels of normalized T-cell clonal expansion were also shown by some nonresponding patients. The antigen specificity of the clonally expanded peripheral T cells was not determined. In the 0.1-3.0 mg/kg groups, partial responders were among the patients with the lowest normalized peripheral clonal expansion, particularly in CD8+ T cells. At doses from 0.1 to 3.0 mg/kg, clonal expansion was seen in both CD4+ and CD8+ blood T cells between baseline and week 6. After ivuxolimab, more expanded clones were found on average in CD8+ T cells than in CD4+ T cells.

The trial excluded patients who had a history of autoimmune disease or were on systemic immunosuppression. Peripheral blood for TCR sequencing was collected from all dose cohorts at baseline, on cycle 4 day 1, and on cycle 7 day 1. The samples were taken from a phase I, first-in-human, multicenter, open-label dose-escalation trial of ivuxolimab. Adults with locally advanced or metastatic head and neck squamous cell, hepatocellular, melanoma or renal cell carcinoma were enrolled in the trial. CD4+ and CD8+ T cells were sorted separately from peripheral blood before TCR sequencing. Comments on this clone: What this receptor recognizes is not known. No quality values exist for individual bases; no much larger clone is one base distant.

The CDR3 starts with the cysteine, ends with the phenylalanine, and has 12 residues. Only the CDR3 DNA is retained, 36 bases long and in frame from the first base. CDR1 and CDR2 (MNHNS, SASEGT) derive from the germline V gene. V loses 7 bases of germline sequence and J loses 9 bases, and the interval between the two ends is 13 bases. The clonotype was recovered from an adult with an advanced solid tumor such as melanoma, head and neck, liver or kidney cancer. The chain joins TRBV6-1 to TRBJ1-5, with the D gene uncertain. This specimen was CD4+ or CD8+ T cells sorted from blood, taken in a trial of the OX40 agonist ivuxolimab. The encoded CDR3 is CASTPPPGPQHF. The bases read TGTGCCAGCACGCCCCCACCTGGGCCCCAGCATTTT.